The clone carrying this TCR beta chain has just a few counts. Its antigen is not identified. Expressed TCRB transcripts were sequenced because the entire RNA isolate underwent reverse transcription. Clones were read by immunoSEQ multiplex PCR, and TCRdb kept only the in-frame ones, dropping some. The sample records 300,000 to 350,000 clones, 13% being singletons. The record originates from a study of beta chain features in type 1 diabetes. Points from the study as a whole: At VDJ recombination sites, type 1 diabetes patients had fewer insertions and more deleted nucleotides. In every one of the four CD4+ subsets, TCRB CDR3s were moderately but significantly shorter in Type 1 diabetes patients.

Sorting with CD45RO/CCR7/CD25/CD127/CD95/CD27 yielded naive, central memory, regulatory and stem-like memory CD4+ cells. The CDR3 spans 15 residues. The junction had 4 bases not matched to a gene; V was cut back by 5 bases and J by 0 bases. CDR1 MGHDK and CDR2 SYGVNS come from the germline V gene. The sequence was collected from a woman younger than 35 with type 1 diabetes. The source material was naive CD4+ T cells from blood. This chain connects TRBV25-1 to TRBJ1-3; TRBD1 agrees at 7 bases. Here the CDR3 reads CASSRTGHSGNTIYF. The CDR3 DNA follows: TGTGCCAGCAGTCGGACAGGCCACTCTGGAAACACCATATATTTT. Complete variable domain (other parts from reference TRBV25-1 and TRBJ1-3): EADIYQTPRYLVIGTGKKITLECSQTMGHDKMYWYQQDPGMELHLIHYSYGVNSTEKGDLSSESTVSRIRTEHFPLTLESARPSHTSQYLCASSRTGHSGNTIYFGEGSWLTVV.